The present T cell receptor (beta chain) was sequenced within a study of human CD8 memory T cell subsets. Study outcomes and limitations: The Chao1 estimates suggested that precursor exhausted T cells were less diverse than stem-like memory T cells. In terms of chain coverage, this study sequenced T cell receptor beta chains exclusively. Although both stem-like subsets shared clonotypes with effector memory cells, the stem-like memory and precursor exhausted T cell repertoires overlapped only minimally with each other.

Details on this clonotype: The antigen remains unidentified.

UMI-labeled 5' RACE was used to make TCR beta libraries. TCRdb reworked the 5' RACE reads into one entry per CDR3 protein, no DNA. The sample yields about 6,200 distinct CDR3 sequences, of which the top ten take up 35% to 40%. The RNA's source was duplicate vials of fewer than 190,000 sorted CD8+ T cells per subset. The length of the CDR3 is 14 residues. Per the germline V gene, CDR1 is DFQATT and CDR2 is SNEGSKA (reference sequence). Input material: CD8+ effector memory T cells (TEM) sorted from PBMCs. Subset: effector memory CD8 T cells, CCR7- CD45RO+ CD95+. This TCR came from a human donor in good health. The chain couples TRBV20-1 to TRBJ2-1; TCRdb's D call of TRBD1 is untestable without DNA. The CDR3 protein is CSARDVRGHNEQFF.